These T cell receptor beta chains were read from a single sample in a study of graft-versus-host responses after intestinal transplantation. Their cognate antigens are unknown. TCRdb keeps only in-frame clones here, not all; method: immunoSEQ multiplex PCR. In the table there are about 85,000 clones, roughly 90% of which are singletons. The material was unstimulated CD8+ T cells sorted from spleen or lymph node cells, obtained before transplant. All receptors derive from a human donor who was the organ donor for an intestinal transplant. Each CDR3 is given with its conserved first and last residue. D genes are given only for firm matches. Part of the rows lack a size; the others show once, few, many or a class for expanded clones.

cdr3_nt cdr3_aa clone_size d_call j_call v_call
TGTGCCAGCCTGGGATATAGCGGGCCTCGCGAGACCCAGTACTTC CASLGYSGPRETQYF - TRBD2 TRBJ2-5 TRBV2
TGTGCCAGCAGCTTACCGAACAATGAGCAGTTCTTC CASSLPNNEQFF - - TRBJ2-1 TRBV13
TGTGCCAGCAGCGCCGGGACACAGCAGTTCTTC CASSAGTQQFF - - TRBJ2-1 TRBV9
TGTGCCAGCAGTGCGGACAGGGTTAATCAGCCCCAGCATTTT CASSADRVNQPQHF - TRBD1 TRBJ1-5 TRBV2
TGTGCCAGCTTGGGAGGGGCTTGGCATTCACCCCTCCACTTT CASLGGAWHSPLHF - - TRBJ1-6 TRBV6-5
TGCAGCGGTTGGACAGACTACGAGCAGTACTTC CSGWTDYEQYF - - TRBJ2-7 TRBV29-1
TGTGCCAGCAGTTTGAAGGGGCCCTATGGCTACACCTTC CASSLKGPYGYTF few - TRBJ1-2 TRBV27
TGTGCCAGTAGTATAGGACGGGGGGTCTCCTACGAGCAGTACTTC CASSIGRGVSYEQYF - TRBD2 TRBJ2-7 TRBV19
TGTGCCAGCAGTTCGGACTACGAGCAGTACTTC CASSSDYEQYF - - TRBJ2-7 TRBV6-5
TGTGCCAGCAGCGTTGGGGACACTAGCACAGATACGCAGTATTTT CASSVGDTSTDTQYF - - TRBJ2-3 TRBV7-3
TGTGCCAGCAGTTACGGAGGGGGAGGGTACGAGCAGTACTTC CASSYGGGGYEQYF few - TRBJ2-7 TRBV6-9
TGTGCCAGCAGCTTGGCGGTGGACGGAGACAATGAGCAGTTCTTC CASSLAVDGDNEQFF once - TRBJ2-1 TRBV5-6
TGTGCCAGCAGCATACGCTCCGCTGGGGCCAACGTCCCGACTTTC CASSIRSAGANVPTF - - TRBJ2-6 TRBV9
TGTGCCAGCTCACCAGGGGACAGGAGATTTCGGCGCGATCAGCCCCAGCATTTT CASSPGDRRFRRDQPQHF - TRBD1 TRBJ1-5 TRBV18
TGTGCCAGCTCATCCCCGTGGACTAGCGGGGTTTATACGCAGTATTTT CASSSPWTSGVYTQYF - TRBD2 TRBJ2-3 TRBV18
TGTGCCAGCAGCTTCCGTAACAGGGTTATCGGCAATCAGCCCCAGCATTTT CASSFRNRVIGNQPQHF - - TRBJ1-5 TRBV11-2
TGTGCCAGTACCTCCAAGGCATACACAGATACGCAGTATTTT CASTSKAYTDTQYF once - TRBJ2-3 TRBV19
TGTGCCAGCAGCCACCTTGTACAGCGACAAGAGACCCAGTACTTC CASSHLVQRQETQYF few - TRBJ2-5 TRBV11-2
TGCGCCAGCAGCCAACAAGCGGTGGCGGGAGGCATACCTTACAATGAGCAGTTCTTC CASSQQAVAGGIPYNEQFF - TRBD2 TRBJ2-1 TRBV4-1
TGTGCCAGCAGTTACAGCTTAGAGGGGGAGACCCAGTACTTC CASSYSLEGETQYF - - TRBJ2-5 TRBV6-5
TGTGCCAGCAATTTAGCCGATGCGAACACCGGGGAGCTGTTTTTT CASNLADANTGELFF once - TRBJ2-2 TRBV2
TGTGCTAGTGGTTTAACCCACAGGATCCTCTCCTACGAGCAGTACTTC CASGLTHRILSYEQYF - - TRBJ2-7 TRBV12-5
TGTGCCCACTACCCGGCGGACCGATCTAGCAATCAGCCCCAGCATTTT CAHYPADRSSNQPQHF - - TRBJ1-5 TRBV5-6
TGTGCTAGTGCCATTTGGGGTGGAGGGGTTGCTGAAGCTTTCTTT CASAIWGGGVAEAFF - - TRBJ1-1 TRBV12-5
TGTGCCAGCAGCGACCCGGGTCCCCGACCGGGGGGCTACACCTTC CASSDPGPRPGGYTF - - TRBJ1-2 TRBV7-9
TGCGCCAGCAGCTTCAGTTCGGGCCCCTTTATGAACACTGAAGCTTTCTTT CASSFSSGPFMNTEAFF - - TRBJ1-1 TRBV5-1
TGTGCTAGTGGTTTGGATATAACAGGGAAGGGGAACACTGAAGCTTTCTTT CASGLDITGKGNTEAFF - - TRBJ1-1 TRBV12-5
TGTGCTAGTGGGGGGTGGCAGGAACAAGAGACCCAGTACTTC CASGGWQEQETQYF - - TRBJ2-5 TRBV12-5
TGTGCCTGGAGGGGGTTGGCAGGGAGAAACTATGGCTACACCTTC CAWRGLAGRNYGYTF - - TRBJ1-2 TRBV30
TGTGCCAGCAGCTTAGCCCCCCGGGGACACTATTTTTCCCATGAGCAGTTCTTC CASSLAPRGHYFSHEQFF - - TRBJ2-1 TRBV11-2
TGTGCCAGCAGCTCATTAGCGGGAGGCGTCTCAGATACGCAGTATTTT CASSSLAGGVSDTQYF once TRBD2 TRBJ2-3 TRBV5-6
TGCGCCAGCAGTGCAGGGTCGGGACCTGAAGCTTTCTTT CASSAGSGPEAFF - - TRBJ1-1 TRBV4-1
TGTGCCAGCAGAGGGTACGAGCAGTACTTC CASRGYEQYF - - TRBJ2-7 TRBV2
TGTGCCAGCAGTTATGTCGGGGGGGCCTACGAGCAGTACTTC CASSYVGGAYEQYF few TRBD2 TRBJ2-7 TRBV6-6
TGTGCCAGCAGTTTGGGGATAGGGGACTATCCTACTAGCACAGATACGCAGTATTTT CASSLGIGDYPTSTDTQYF - TRBD2 TRBJ2-3 TRBV27
TGCGCCAGCAGCTTGGCCCTAGCAGTGGCAGAGACCCAGTACTTC CASSLALAVAETQYF - - TRBJ2-5 TRBV5-1
TGTGCCAGCAGTTGGGGGACAGCCACCGGGGAGCTGTTTTTT CASSWGTATGELFF - TRBD1 TRBJ2-2 TRBV27
TGTGCCAGCAGTTCGGACAGGGGGAAACACGAGCAGTACTTC CASSSDRGKHEQYF once TRBD1 TRBJ2-7 TRBV6-6
TGCAGCGTTGCGGGGGGATCCTACAATGAGCAGTTCTTC CSVAGGSYNEQFF - TRBD2 TRBJ2-1 TRBV29-1
TGCAGCGTTGAACGGGACGGACTGAACACTGAAGCTTTCTTT CSVERDGLNTEAFF - - TRBJ1-1 TRBV29-1
TGTGCCAGCAGTATCAGTATGGGGCAGAGCAATCAGCCCCAGCATTTT CASSISMGQSNQPQHF once - TRBJ1-5 TRBV27
TGTGCCAGTAGAACCCCGACAGGGTGGGTGGATCAGCCCCAGCATTTT CASRTPTGWVDQPQHF - TRBD1 TRBJ1-5 TRBV19
TGTGCCAGTAGTATAGGTGGGGACTACACCTTC CASSIGGDYTF - - TRBJ1-2 TRBV19
TGTGCCAGTTCAGCAGCTATGGCAGGGGGCGTCGAGCAGTACTTC CASSAAMAGGVEQYF - TRBD1 TRBJ2-7 TRBV11-2
TGTGCCAGCGCCCCCTTCTCCTATAATTCACCCCTCCACTTT CASAPFSYNSPLHF - - TRBJ1-6 TRBV27
TGCGCCAGCAGCTTAGGGGGCCACGGCGAGCAGTACTTC CASSLGGHGEQYF once TRBD1 TRBJ2-7 TRBV5-1
TGTGCCAGCAGTGAAGGTCGAGGAGAAGCTTTCTTT CASSEGRGEAFF - - TRBJ1-1 TRBV2
TGTGCCAGCAGCTTAACGGGGCCACAGGGGTCGAACACCGGGGAGCTGTTTTTT CASSLTGPQGSNTGELFF - TRBD1 TRBJ2-2 TRBV7-3
TGCGCCAGCAGCCAAGAAGTGGGACAACCTAATGAAAAACTGTTTTTT CASSQEVGQPNEKLFF few - TRBJ1-4 TRBV4-1